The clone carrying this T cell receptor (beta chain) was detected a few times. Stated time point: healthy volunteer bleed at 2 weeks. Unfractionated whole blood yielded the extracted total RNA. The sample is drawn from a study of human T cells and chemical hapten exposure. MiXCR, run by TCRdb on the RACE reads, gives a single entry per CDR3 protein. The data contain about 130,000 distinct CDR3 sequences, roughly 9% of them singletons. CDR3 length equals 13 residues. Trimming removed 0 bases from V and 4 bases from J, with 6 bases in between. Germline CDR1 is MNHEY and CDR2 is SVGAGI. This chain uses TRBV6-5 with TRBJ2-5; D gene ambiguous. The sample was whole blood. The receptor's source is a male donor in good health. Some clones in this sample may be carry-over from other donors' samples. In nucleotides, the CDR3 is TGTGCCAGCAGTTACTCGGTGGTAGAGACCCAGTACTTC. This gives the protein CASSYSVVETQYF.